Listed here are 16 T cell receptor beta chains from one sample, sequenced in a study of OX40 agonist ivuxolimab in advanced cancers. TCRdb's copy holds only in-frame clones and misses some; the assay was immunoSEQ multiplex PCR. The sample includes 45,000 to 65,000 clones, around 82% of them seen just once. Sequenced material: CD4+ or CD8+ T cells sorted from blood, taken in a trial of the OX40 agonist ivuxolimab. All receptors derive from an adult with an advanced solid tumor such as melanoma, head and neck, liver or kidney cancer.

This chain links TRBV6-6 with TRBJ2-7; D is perhaps TRBD1 (6 bases). Germline-derived CDR1 and CDR2 are MNHNY and SVGAGI (reference sequence). Trimming cost V 0 bases and J 7 bases, with 13 bases left between them. The CDR3 length is 14 residues. The CDR3 DNA follows: TGTGCCAGCAGTTACTCACAGGGTCCGTGGGAGCAGTACTTC. Protein: CASSYSQGPWEQYF.

The V and J genes are TRBV18 and TRBJ2-1; D gene uncertain. The CDR3 has 14 amino acids. V lost 6 bases and J 5 bases, leaving 14 bases between the germline ends. CDR1 is KGHSH, CDR2 LQKENI, per germline. DNA for the CDR3: TGTGCCAGCTCCGCCCGAGTGGGGAACAATGAGCAGTTCTTC. Translated: CASSARVGNNEQFF.

The V call is TRBV5-1, the J call TRBJ1-1, with a tentative D call TRBD1 (5 bases). The length of the CDR3 is 15 residues. Germline values: CDR1 SGHRS, CDR2 YFSETQ. Trimming shortened V by 8 bases and J by 1 base, and 18 bases separated the two germline ends. The CDR3 is CASSKLDTSNTEAFF. DNA of the CDR3: TGCGCCAGTAGTAAATTGGACACCTCGAACACTGAAGCTTTCTTT.

CDR3: CASSFGQTNYGYTF. The CDR3 bases are TGTGCCAGCAGCTTTGGACAGACCAACTATGGCTACACCTTC. The chain couples TRBV4-2 to TRBJ1-2, with D possibly being TRBD1 (6 bases). The CDR3 has 14 residues. Trimming took 5 bases from V and 2 from J, leaving 12 bases between them. Per germline, CDR1 LGHNA and CDR2 YNFKEQ.

The V call is TRBV5-4, the J call TRBJ2-2; possibly TRBD1 for D (5 bases). V dropped 0 bases and J dropped 2 bases, with 8 bases sitting between them. CDR3 size: 15 residues. The germline CDR1 and CDR2 sequences are SGHNT and YYREEE (reference sequence). Here the CDR3 reads CASSLDRYNTGELFF. For the CDR3, the DNA is TGTGCCAGCAGCTTGGACAGGTACAACACCGGGGAGCTGTTTTTT.

The chain recombines TRBV20-1 with TRBJ1-1; the D is unclear. This CDR3 contains 11 residues. V lost 3 bases and J lost 10, with 12 bases in between. Germline CDR1 is DFQATT and CDR2 is SNEGSKA (reference sequence). Here the CDR3 reads CSASSRQAAFF. Here the CDR3 DNA reads TGCAGTGCTAGTTCGAGGCAGGCAGCTTTCTTT.

Only one count was recorded for this clone. The V and J genes are TRBV5-5 and TRBJ2-5; 7 bases are a match to TRBD1. CDR3 length: 14 residues. V lost 4 bases, J lost 1 base, and 4 bases stayed unmatched. Germline V gives CDR1 SGHKS, CDR2 YYEKEE (reference sequence). CDR3 protein: CASSRTGPQETQYF. As DNA, the CDR3 is TGTGCCAGCAGCAGGACAGGACCCCAAGAGACCCAGTACTTC.

The rearrangement uses TRBV7-3 and TRBJ2-1; D remains unclear. The V gene's germline CDR1 is SGHTA and CDR2 FQGTGA. V was shortened by 2 bases and J by 9 bases, with 11 bases between the two germline ends. CDR3 length equals 13 residues. The CDR3 protein is CASSLVPVGEQFF. As DNA, the CDR3 is TGTGCCAGCAGCTTAGTCCCAGTGGGTGAGCAGTTCTTC.

This sequence joins TRBV10-1 and TRBJ2-1; D call uncertain. V lost 2 bases to trimming and J lost 12 bases, with 8 bases between them. From germline, CDR1 is WNHNN and CDR2 SYGVQD (reference sequence). The CDR3 is 11 residues long. CDR3 residues: CASSEGPRQFF. CDR3 nucleotides: TGCGCCAGCAGTGAGGGGCCCAGGCAGTTCTTC.

Only one count was recorded for this clone. The chain recombines TRBV5-1 with TRBJ2-5; D is ambiguous. The germline CDR1 and CDR2 sequences are SGHRS and YFSETQ. This CDR3 has 13 residues. Trimming pared 0 bases from V and 3 bases from J, leaving 6 bases between. The CDR3 nucleotides read TGCGCCAGCAGCTTGGACACCAAAGAGACCCAGTACTTC. Translated, it gives CASSLDTKETQYF.

The rearrangement uses TRBV27 and TRBJ2-1; no definite D call. Germline CDR1 and CDR2: MNHEY and SMNVEV (reference sequence). CDR3 size: 13 residues. Trimming shortened V by 8 bases and J by 5 bases, and 13 bases separated the two germline ends. In DNA form, the CDR3 reads TGTGCCAGCGAAACCTTGGGTCACAATGAGCAGTTCTTC. Translated: CASETLGHNEQFF.

There are a few counts of this clone. The chain recombines TRBV19 with TRBJ2-4; no clear D gene. This CDR3 contains 15 residues. The ends were cut back, 7 bases at V and 4 bases at J, with 17 bases in the middle. CDR1 and CDR2 from the germline V gene are LNHDA and SQIVND (reference sequence). The CDR3 nucleotides are TGTGCCAGTAATAAGAACCCGGCAGGAAAAAACATTCAGTACTTC. Translation: CASNKNPAGKNIQYF.

J is TRBJ2-1 and V is TRBV7-2; 9 nucleotides align to TRBD2. The CDR3 covers 16 residues. V was clipped by 7 bases and J by 1 base; unmatched bases: 8. The V gene's germline CDR1 is SGHTA and CDR2 FQGNSA. The CDR3 nucleotides read TGTGCCAGCACCCGAGAGAGCGGGAGGTCCTACAATGAGCAGTTCTTC. Its translation is CASTRESGRSYNEQFF.

This sequence joins TRBV28 and TRBJ2-7; D is uncertain. Germline V lookup: CDR1 MDHEN, CDR2 SYDVKM. V was clipped by 6 bases and J by 4 bases, with 10 bases between them. This CDR3 contains 12 residues. The CDR3 DNA reads TGTGCCAGCAGAATGGGTGATTACGAGCAGTACTTC. Amino acid sequence: CASRMGDYEQYF.

This clone came up a few times. Here the CDR3 reads CASSLRVETQYF. DNA of the CDR3: TGTGCCAGCAGCTTAAGAGTGGAGACCCAGTACTTC. The chain couples TRBV7-9 to TRBJ2-5; D is unresolved. The CDR3 is 12 amino acids. Germline CDR1 is SEHNR and CDR2 is FQNEAQ (reference sequence). V was pared by 2 bases and J by 5 bases, with 6 bases between.

The chain is built from TRBV18 and TRBJ1-4; weak D call: TRBD1 (5 bases). CDR3 length equals 14 residues. Germline CDR1 and CDR2: KGHSH and LQKENI. Trimming removed 3 bases from V and 8 bases from J, with 13 bases in between. The CDR3, as DNA: TGTGCCAGCTCACCCCGGCGGGGGGAAGAAAAACTGTTTTTT. Its protein product is CASSPRRGEEKLFF.